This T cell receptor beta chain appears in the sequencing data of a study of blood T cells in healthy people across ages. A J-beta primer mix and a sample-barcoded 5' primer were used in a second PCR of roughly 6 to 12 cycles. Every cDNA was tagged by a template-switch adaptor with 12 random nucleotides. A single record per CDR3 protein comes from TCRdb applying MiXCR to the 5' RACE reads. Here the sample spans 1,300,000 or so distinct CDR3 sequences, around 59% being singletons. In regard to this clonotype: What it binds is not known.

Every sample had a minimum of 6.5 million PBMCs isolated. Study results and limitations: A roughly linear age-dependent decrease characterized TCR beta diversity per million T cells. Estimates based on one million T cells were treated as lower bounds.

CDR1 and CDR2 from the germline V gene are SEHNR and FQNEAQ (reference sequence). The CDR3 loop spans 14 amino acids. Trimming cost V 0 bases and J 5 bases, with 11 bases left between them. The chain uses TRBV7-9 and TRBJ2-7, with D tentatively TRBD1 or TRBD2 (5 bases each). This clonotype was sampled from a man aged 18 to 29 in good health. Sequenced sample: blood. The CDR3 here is CASSLAGERNEQYF. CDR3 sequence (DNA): TGTGCCAGCAGCTTAGCGGGGGAGCGAAACGAGCAGTACTTC.